The sequence of this T cell receptor beta chain was determined in a study of OX40 agonist ivuxolimab in advanced cancers. Turning to the study itself: Partial responses, seen in three patients, involved one hepatocellular carcinoma and two cutaneous melanomas.

Sequencing was performed with immunoSEQ multiplex PCR; in TCRdb, only in-frame clones are kept and a portion is missing. This table holds about 68,000 clones, 75% to 95% found once. This CDR3 is built from 16 residues. Deletions cut 2 bases from V and 0 bases from J, with 11 bases between. CDR1 and CDR2 (germline): MDHEN, SYDVKM. Study findings and constraints: The antigen specificity of the peripheral T cells (those that were expanded) was not determined.

With regard to this clone: Its antigen is not identified.

The source is an adult with an advanced solid tumor such as melanoma, head and neck, liver or kidney cancer. V is TRBV28 and J is TRBJ1-5; D is unresolved. This sample comprised CD4+ or CD8+ T cells sorted from blood, obtained in a trial of the OX40 agonist ivuxolimab. CDR3: CASSLVKHYSNQPQHF. The CDR3 coding sequence is TGTGCCAGCAGTTTAGTGAAGCACTATAGCAATCAGCCCCAGCATTTT.